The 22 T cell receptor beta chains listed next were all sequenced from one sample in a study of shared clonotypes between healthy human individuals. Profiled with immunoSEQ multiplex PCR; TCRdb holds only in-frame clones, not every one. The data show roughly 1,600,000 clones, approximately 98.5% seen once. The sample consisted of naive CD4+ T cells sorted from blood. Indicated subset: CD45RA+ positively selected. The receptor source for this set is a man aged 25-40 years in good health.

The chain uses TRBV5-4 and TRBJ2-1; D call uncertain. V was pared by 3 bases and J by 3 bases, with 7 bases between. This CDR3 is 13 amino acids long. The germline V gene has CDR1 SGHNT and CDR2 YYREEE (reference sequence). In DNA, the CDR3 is TGTGCCAGCAGCTGGGGTGTCTACAATGAGCAGTTCTTC. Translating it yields CASSWGVYNEQFF.

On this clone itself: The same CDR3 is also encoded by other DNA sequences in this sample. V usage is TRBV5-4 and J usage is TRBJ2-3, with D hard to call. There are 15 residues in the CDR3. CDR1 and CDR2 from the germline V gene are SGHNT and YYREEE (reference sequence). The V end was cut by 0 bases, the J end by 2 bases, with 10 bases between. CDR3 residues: CASSLAGASTDTQYF. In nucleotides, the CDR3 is TGTGCCAGCAGCTTGGCCGGAGCGTCCACAGATACGCAGTATTTT.

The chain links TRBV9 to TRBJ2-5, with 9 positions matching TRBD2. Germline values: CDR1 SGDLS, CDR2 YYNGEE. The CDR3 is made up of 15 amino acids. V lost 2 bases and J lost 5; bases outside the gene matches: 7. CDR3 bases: TGTGCCAGCAGCGTGACTAGCGGCTGGAGGGAGACCCAGTACTTC. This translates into CASSVTSGWRETQYF.

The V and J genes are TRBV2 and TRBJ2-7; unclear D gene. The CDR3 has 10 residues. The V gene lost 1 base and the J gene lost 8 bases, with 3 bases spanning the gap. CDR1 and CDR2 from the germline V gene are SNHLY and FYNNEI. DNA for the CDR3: TGTGCCAGCAGTGAAGGGCAGCAGTACTTC. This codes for CASSEGQQYF.

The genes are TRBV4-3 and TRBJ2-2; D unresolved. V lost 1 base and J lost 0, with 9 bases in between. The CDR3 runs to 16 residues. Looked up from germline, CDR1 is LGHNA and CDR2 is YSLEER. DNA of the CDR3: TGCGCCAGCAGCCAAGTAGTAGCAGCGAACACCGGGGAGCTGTTTTTT. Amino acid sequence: CASSQVVAANTGELFF.

CDR3 residues: CASKNPGTGVFDEQFF. The CDR3, as DNA: TGCGCCAGCAAGAACCCCGGGACAGGGGTCTTCGATGAGCAGTTCTTC. The chain carries TRBV10-2 and TRBJ2-1; 10 bases are a match to TRBD1. Per germline, CDR1 WSHSY and CDR2 SAAADI. V lost 7 bases to trimming and J lost 8 bases; unmatched junction nucleotides: 14. The CDR3 is 16 amino acids.

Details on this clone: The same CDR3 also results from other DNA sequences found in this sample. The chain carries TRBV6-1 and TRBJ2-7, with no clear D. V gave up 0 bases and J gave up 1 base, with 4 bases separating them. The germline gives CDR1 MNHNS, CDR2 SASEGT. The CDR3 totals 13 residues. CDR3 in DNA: TGTGCCAGCAGTGAAGCTGGGTCCTACGAGCAGTACTTC. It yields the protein CASSEAGSYEQYF.

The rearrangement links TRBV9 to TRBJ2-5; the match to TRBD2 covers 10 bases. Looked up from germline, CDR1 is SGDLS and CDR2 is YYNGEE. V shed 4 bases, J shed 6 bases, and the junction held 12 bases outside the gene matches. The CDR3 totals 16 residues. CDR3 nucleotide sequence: TGTGCCAGCAGCCCCGGGACTAGCGCCGTTGGGCAGACCCAGTACTTC. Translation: CASSPGTSAVGQTQYF.

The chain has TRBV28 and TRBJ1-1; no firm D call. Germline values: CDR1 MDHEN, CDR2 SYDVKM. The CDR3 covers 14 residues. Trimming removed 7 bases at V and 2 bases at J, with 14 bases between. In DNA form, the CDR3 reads TGTGCCAGCAATCTGGGAAGACTTAACACTGAAGCTTTCTTT. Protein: CASNLGRLNTEAFF.

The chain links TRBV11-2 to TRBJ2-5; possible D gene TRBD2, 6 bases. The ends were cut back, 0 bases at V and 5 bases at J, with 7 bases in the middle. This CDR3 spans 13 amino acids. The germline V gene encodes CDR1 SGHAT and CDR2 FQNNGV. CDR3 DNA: TGTGCCAGCAGCTTAGATGGAGGGGAGACCCAGTACTTC. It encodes CASSLDGGETQYF.

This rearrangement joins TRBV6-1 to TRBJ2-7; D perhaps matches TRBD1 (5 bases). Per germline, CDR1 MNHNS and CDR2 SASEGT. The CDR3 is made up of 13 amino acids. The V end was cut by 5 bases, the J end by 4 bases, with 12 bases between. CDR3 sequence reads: CASSIQGLYEQYF. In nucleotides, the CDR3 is TGTGCCAGCAGTATTCAGGGCCTTTACGAGCAGTACTTC.

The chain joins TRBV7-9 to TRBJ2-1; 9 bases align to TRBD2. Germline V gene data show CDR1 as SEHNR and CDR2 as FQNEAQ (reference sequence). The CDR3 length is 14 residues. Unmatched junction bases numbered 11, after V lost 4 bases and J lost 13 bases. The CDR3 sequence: CASSSAGGRTAQFF. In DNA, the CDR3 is TGTGCCAGCAGCTCCGCGGGGGGGCGGACCGCACAGTTCTTC.

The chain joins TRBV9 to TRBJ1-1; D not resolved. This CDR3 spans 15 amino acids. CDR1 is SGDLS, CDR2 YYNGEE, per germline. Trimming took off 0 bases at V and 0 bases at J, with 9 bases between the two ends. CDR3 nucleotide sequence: TGTGCCAGCAGCGTAGCCACAGCCATGAACACTGAAGCTTTCTTT. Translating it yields CASSVATAMNTEAFF.

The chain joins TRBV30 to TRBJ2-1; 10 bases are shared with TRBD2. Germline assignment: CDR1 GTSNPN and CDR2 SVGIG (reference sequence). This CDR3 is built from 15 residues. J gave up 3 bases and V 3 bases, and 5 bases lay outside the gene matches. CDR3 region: CAWSVGLANYNEQFF. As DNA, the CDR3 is TGTGCCTGGAGCGTGGGACTAGCGAACTACAATGAGCAGTTCTTC. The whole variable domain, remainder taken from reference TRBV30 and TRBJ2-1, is SQTIHQWPATLVQPVGSPLSLECTVEGTSNPNLYWYRQAAGRGLQLLFYSVGIGQISSEVPQNLSASRPQDRQFILSSKKLLLSDSGFYLCAWSVGLANYNEQFFGPGTRLTVL.

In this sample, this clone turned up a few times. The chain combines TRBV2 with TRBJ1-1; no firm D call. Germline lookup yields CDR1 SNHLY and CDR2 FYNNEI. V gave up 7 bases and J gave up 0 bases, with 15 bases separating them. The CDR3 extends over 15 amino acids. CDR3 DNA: TGTGCCAGCACACGGGATGCCAGGATGAACACTGAAGCTTTCTTT. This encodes CASTRDARMNTEAFF.

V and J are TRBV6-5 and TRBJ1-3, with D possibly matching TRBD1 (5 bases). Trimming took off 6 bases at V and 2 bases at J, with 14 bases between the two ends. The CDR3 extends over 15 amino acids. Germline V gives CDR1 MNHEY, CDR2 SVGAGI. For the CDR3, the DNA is TGTGCCAGCAGGGAGACCGGGACTCCTGGAAACACCATATATTTT. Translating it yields CASRETGTPGNTIYF.

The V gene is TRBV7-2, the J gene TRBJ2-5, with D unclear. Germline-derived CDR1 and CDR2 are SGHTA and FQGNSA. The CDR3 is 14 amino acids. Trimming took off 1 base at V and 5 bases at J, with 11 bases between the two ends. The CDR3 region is CASSLGGFGETQYF. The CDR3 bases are TGTGCCAGCAGCTTAGGTGGGTTCGGGGAGACCCAGTACTTC.

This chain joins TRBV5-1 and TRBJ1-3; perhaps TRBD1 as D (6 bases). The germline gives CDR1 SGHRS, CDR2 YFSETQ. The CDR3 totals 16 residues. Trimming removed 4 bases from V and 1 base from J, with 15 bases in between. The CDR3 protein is CASSPGGGGSGNTIYF. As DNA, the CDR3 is TGCGCCAGCAGCCCCGGCGGGGGCGGATCTGGAAACACCATATATTTT.

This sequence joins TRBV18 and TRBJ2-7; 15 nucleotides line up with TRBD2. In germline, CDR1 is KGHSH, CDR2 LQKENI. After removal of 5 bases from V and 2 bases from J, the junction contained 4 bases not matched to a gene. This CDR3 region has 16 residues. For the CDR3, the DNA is TGTGCCAGCTCAGGGACTAGCGGGAGGTCTCCCTACGAGCAGTACTTC. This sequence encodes CASSGTSGRSPYEQYF.

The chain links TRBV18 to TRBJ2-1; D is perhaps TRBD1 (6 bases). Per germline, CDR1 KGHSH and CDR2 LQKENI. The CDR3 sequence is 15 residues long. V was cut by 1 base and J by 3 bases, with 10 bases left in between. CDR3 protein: CASSPRRQDYNEQFF. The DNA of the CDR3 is TGTGCCAGCTCACCACGTCGACAGGACTACAATGAGCAGTTCTTC.

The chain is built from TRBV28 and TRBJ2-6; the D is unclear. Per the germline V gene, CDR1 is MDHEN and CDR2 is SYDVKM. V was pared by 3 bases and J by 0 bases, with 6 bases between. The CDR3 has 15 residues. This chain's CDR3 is CASSFPPSGANVLTF. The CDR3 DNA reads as TGTGCCAGCAGTTTCCCCCCCTCTGGGGCCAACGTCCTGACTTTC.

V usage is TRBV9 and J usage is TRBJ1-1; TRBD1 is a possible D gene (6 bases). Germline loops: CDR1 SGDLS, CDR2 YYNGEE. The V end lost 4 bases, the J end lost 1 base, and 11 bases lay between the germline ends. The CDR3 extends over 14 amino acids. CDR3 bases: TGTGCCAGCAGCATGACAGGAGCGAACACTGAAGCTTTCTTT. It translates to CASSMTGANTEAFF.